The 32 T cell receptor beta chains below all came from one sample that was sequenced in a study of blood T cell repertoires in COVID-19. Data came from immunoSEQ multiplex PCR; TCRdb stores just in-frame clones and leaves some out. Here the sample spans 490,000 or so clones, over 75% being singletons. Material for sequencing was PBMCs or T cells enriched from blood (not recorded which). Source of these receptors: a woman aged 40 to 50 who had recovered from COVID-19.

This clone was picked up a small number of times. The CDR3 DNA sequence: TGTGCCAGAAGCTTGGAAGGCGGGCCAAACTATGGCTACACCTTC. Translation gives CARSLEGGPNYGYTF. The V gene is TRBV5-3, the J gene TRBJ1-2, with unresolved D. TRBV5-3 is marked as an open reading frame, function uncertain. The CDR3 has 15 amino acids. With 0 bases removed from V and 2 bases from J, the gap between germline ends came to 11 bases.

The chain uses TRBV5-6 and TRBJ2-7; 7 positions match TRBD1. The trim removed 2 bases at V and 5 bases at J, leaving 7 bases unmatched. This CDR3 spans 14 amino acids. Per the germline V gene, CDR1 is SGHDT and CDR2 is YYEEEE. CDR3 region: CASSLLDRVHEQYF. CDR3 nucleotides: TGTGCCAGCAGCTTACTCGACAGGGTCCACGAGCAGTACTTC.

This clone came up a few times. The rearrangement uses TRBV5-8 and TRBJ2-1; TRBD2 matches 14 bases. V lost 4 bases, J lost 15 bases, and 9 bases stayed unmatched. The CDR3 consists of 14 residues. Germline V lookup: CDR1 SGHTS, CDR2 YDEGEE. CDR3 in amino acids: CASSLRTSGRPRFF. CDR3 nucleotide sequence: TGTGCCAGCAGCCTCCGGACTAGCGGGAGGCCCCGGTTCTTC.

The chain carries TRBV2 and TRBJ1-2; 7 nucleotides align to TRBD1. V was clipped by 0 bases and J by 2 bases; unmatched bases: 6. Germline values: CDR1 SNHLY, CDR2 FYNNEI. The CDR3 totals 16 residues. The CDR3 nucleotides read TGTGCCAGCAGTGAAGCAGTTCAGGGGGACAACTATGGCTACACCTTC. Its protein product is CASSEAVQGDNYGYTF. The full variable domain, in which reference TRBV2 and TRBJ1-2 provide the parts outside the CDR3, is EPEVTQTPSHQVTQMGQEVILRCVPISNHLYFYWYRQILGQKVEFLVSFYNNEISEKSEIFDDQFSVERPDGSNFTLKIRSTKLEDSAMYFCASSEAVQGDNYGYTFGSGTRLTVV.

This clone was seen just once. The V gene is TRBV9, the J gene TRBJ2-1, with a weak D call TRBD2 (6 bases). V gave up 0 bases and J gave up 5 bases, with 12 bases separating them. Germline V gene sequence: CDR1 SGDLS, CDR2 YYNGEE. This CDR3 region has 15 residues. CDR3 sequence (DNA): TGTGCCAGCAGCGTAGAGGCGGGATTCCACAATGAGCAGTTCTTC. It codes for CASSVEAGFHNEQFF.

This clone was seen a handful of times. The rearrangement uses TRBV27 and TRBJ2-4; TRBD1 aligns across 11 bases. J was trimmed by 6 bases and V by 5 bases; bases with no gene match: 3. This CDR3 has 14 residues. Germline V lookup: CDR1 MNHEY, CDR2 SMNVEV (reference sequence). The DNA of the CDR3 is TGTGCCAGCAGTCCGGGACAGGGGGTAAACATTCAGTACTTC. Protein sequence: CASSPGQGVNIQYF.

This CDR3 is CASSREGAFTGELFF. The DNA for the CDR3 is TGTGCCAGCAGTCGGGAGGGGGCGTTCACCGGGGAGCTGTTTTTT. This rearrangement joins TRBV28 to TRBJ2-2; maybe TRBD2 (8 bases). Trimming removed 5 bases at V and 4 bases at J, with 14 bases between. The CDR3 covers 15 residues. Germline V lookup: CDR1 MDHEN, CDR2 SYDVKM.

The chain recombines TRBV15 with TRBJ1-4, with D hard to call. Germline CDR1 reads LNHNV; CDR2 reads YYDKDF (reference sequence). The CDR3 contains 14 residues. V dropped 0 bases and J dropped 2 bases, with 4 bases sitting between them. CDR3 amino acids: CATSRDLTNEKLFF. The CDR3 bases are TGTGCCACCAGCAGAGATCTGACTAATGAAAAACTGTTTTTT.

The J gene is TRBJ2-7, the V gene TRBV10-3, with 16 positions matching TRBD2. V lost 5 bases and J lost 3; bases outside the gene matches: 13. The CDR3 totals 19 residues. From germline, CDR1 is ENHRY and CDR2 SYGVKD. CDR3 sequence (DNA): TGTGCCATCAGTCAAACGGAGGGACTAGCGGGAGGGGCGCACTACGAGCAGTACTTC. Protein sequence: CAISQTEGLAGGAHYEQYF.

This clone was found once. The rearrangement links TRBV7-6 to TRBJ2-3; D possibly corresponds to TRBD2 (6 bases). CDR1 SGHVS and CDR2 FNYEAQ come from the germline V gene. V lost 1 base and J 2 bases, leaving 13 bases between the germline ends. This CDR3 contains 16 residues. This CDR3 is CASSLGSSGNTDTQYF. CDR3 DNA sequence: TGTGCCAGCAGCTTAGGTAGTAGCGGAAACACAGATACGCAGTATTTT.

V usage is TRBV12-2 and J usage is TRBJ2-7; the D call TRBD2 from the table was never checked on the DNA. TRBV12-2 is designated a pseudogene. This CDR3 is built from 14 residues. CDR3 sequence (DNA): TGTGCAAGTCGCTTAAGGTGGGGAGAGGACGAGCAGTACTTC. The encoded protein is CASRLRWGEDEQYF.

The chain links TRBV7-6 to TRBJ2-7; perhaps TRBD2 as D (5 bases). The CDR3 loop spans 15 amino acids. Trimming left V 0 bases short and J 6 bases short, with 15 bases between. Germline CDR1 is SGHVS and CDR2 is FNYEAQ. In nucleotides, the CDR3 is TGTGCCAGCAGCTTAGCGCAGCGGAAGGGCCCCGAGCAGTACTTC. Its protein is CASSLAQRKGPEQYF.

This clone occurred once. The chain combines TRBV5-1 with TRBJ1-4; D gene unclear. V dropped 0 bases and J dropped 3 bases, with 6 bases sitting between them. CDR3 length: 14 amino acids. The germline gives CDR1 SGHRS, CDR2 YFSETQ. The CDR3 nucleotides read TGCGCCAGCAGCTTGGGGGCACCTAATGAAAAACTGTTTTTT. Its translation is CASSLGAPNEKLFF.

V gene TRBV19 combines with J gene TRBJ1-6, with D unclear. The germline CDR1 and CDR2 sequences are LNHDA and SQIVND (reference sequence). The CDR3 is 13 residues long. V was shortened by 7 bases and J by 5 bases, with 9 bases between the two germline ends. The CDR3 bases are TGTGCCAGTACGTTGAGAAATAATTCACCCCTCCACTTT. The encoded protein is CASTLRNNSPLHF.

This clone was picked up one time. The chain recombines TRBV4-3 with TRBJ1-2; the D is unclear. Between the trimmed V and J ends, which lost 0 bases and 3 bases, there was a span of 11 bases. Germline CDR1 and CDR2: LGHNA and YSLEER. This CDR3 spans 15 amino acids. This CDR3 reads CASSQDRLNYYGYTF. CDR3 coding DNA: TGCGCCAGCAGCCAAGACAGGCTGAACTACTATGGCTACACCTTC.

The rearrangement links TRBV10-3 to TRBJ2-1, with 8 bases identical to TRBD1. The J segment lost 0 bases and the V segment lost 5 bases, leaving 0 bases of the junction unmatched. The germline V gene encodes CDR1 ENHRY and CDR2 SYGVKD. This CDR3 is 14 amino acids long. CDR3 nucleotide sequence: TGTGCCATCAGTACAGGGGGCTCCTACAATGAGCAGTTCTTC. This codes for CAISTGGSYNEQFF.

The rearrangement joins TRBV6-5 to TRBJ2-7; D is perhaps TRBD1 (5 bases). The V and J ends lost 3 bases and 0 bases respectively, with 12 bases between them. This CDR3 has 15 amino acids. Germline lookup yields CDR1 MNHEY and CDR2 SVGAGI. CDR3 in amino acids: CASSYGAGPSYEQYF. The CDR3, as DNA: TGTGCCAGCAGTTATGGGGCAGGGCCCTCCTACGAGCAGTACTTC.

The rearrangement links TRBV4-3 to TRBJ2-7, with 8 nucleotides matching TRBD1. Trimming at V came to 3 bases and at J to 6 bases, leaving 10 bases not matched to a gene. From germline, CDR1 is LGHNA and CDR2 YSLEER. CDR3 size: 15 residues. CDR3 region: CASSQALDRVREQYF. The CDR3 nucleotides read TGCGCCAGCAGCCAGGCATTGGACAGGGTGCGCGAGCAGTACTTC.

CDR3 sequence reads: CASSPQGAGGMTQYF. CDR3 DNA: TGTGCCAGCAGTCCACAGGGGGCCGGGGGTATGACCCAGTACTTC. The chain couples TRBV5-4 to TRBJ2-5; 9 bases fit TRBD1. The CDR3 sequence is 15 residues long. V lost 5 bases to trimming and J lost 7 bases; unmatched junction nucleotides: 12. Germline V CDR1 and CDR2: SGHNT, YYREEE (reference sequence).

The chain is built from TRBV6-2 or TRBV6-3 and TRBJ2-7; possibly TRBD1 for D (6 bases). CDR3 size: 15 residues. Trimming removed 2 bases at V and 5 bases at J, with 16 bases between. The germline V gene has CDR1 MNHEY and CDR2 SVGEGT. DNA of the CDR3: TGTGCCAGCAGTTACGGGGGCGGCCTCCGGGACGAGCAGTACTTC. Translating it yields CASSYGGGLRDEQYF.

The chain has TRBV27 and TRBJ2-6, with D maybe TRBD1 (5 bases). The V end was cut by 5 bases, the J end by 2 bases, with 13 bases between. Germline CDR1 is MNHEY and CDR2 is SMNVEV (reference sequence). The CDR3 covers 16 residues. CDR3 region: CASSPGAGTGANVLTF. CDR3 nucleotide sequence: TGTGCCAGCAGTCCAGGAGCAGGGACTGGGGCCAACGTCCTGACTTTC.

The CDR3 here is CASSQIPNRQTYYGYTF. The CDR3 DNA sequence: TGCGCCAGCAGCCAAATCCCAAATCGACAGACCTACTATGGCTACACCTTC. The rearrangement uses TRBV4-3 and TRBJ1-2, with D possibly being TRBD1 (5 bases). Deletions cut 2 bases from V and 3 bases from J, with 19 bases between. This CDR3 region has 17 residues. Germline-derived CDR1 and CDR2 are LGHNA and YSLEER.

A remark on this clone: The sample contains more than one DNA sequence encoding this CDR3. The rearrangement links TRBV7-9 to TRBJ1-3; 9 positions agree with TRBD1. The V gene's germline CDR1 is SEHNR and CDR2 FQNEAQ (reference sequence). Trimming at V came to 5 bases and at J to 4 bases, leaving 6 bases not matched to a gene. This CDR3 is 15 amino acids long. CDR3 sequence: CASSLHRGHGNTIYF. The DNA of the CDR3 is TGTGCCAGCAGCCTTCACAGGGGGCACGGAAACACCATATATTTT.

Points on this clone: Other DNA variants within this sample encode the same CDR3. The chain couples TRBV7-6 to TRBJ2-7; 10 bases are shared with TRBD1. With 4 bases clipped from V and 3 bases from J, the junction kept 3 bases outside the gene matches. The CDR3 is made up of 14 amino acids. CDR1 is SGHVS, CDR2 FNYEAQ, per germline. DNA for the CDR3: TGTGCCAGCAGCTCAGGACAGGGGGACTACGAGCAGTACTTC. It yields the protein CASSSGQGDYEQYF.

The chain has TRBV28 and TRBJ1-4; tentatively, D is TRBD1 (6 bases). The germline V gene has CDR1 MDHEN and CDR2 SYDVKM. V was shortened by 3 bases and J by 7 bases, with 12 bases between the two germline ends. The length of the CDR3 is 14 residues. The CDR3 region has the DNA TGTGCCAGCAGTTTGGGGGGGCGGGTTGAAAAACTGTTTTTT. Amino acid sequence: CASSLGGRVEKLFF.

The chain carries TRBV19 and TRBJ2-7; possible D gene TRBD2, 6 bases. This CDR3 comprises 15 residues. Trimming took 5 bases from V and 3 from J, leaving 17 bases between them. CDR1 is LNHDA and CDR2 is SQIVND in the germline V gene (reference sequence). CDR3 sequence (DNA): TGTGCCAGTAGTTCCGAACCGCTAGCGAGCTACGAGCAGTACTTC. It codes for CASSSEPLASYEQYF.

The gene calls are TRBV7-9 and TRBJ1-4; 7 nucleotides line up with TRBD1. The V gene's germline CDR1 is SEHNR and CDR2 FQNEAQ (reference sequence). The CDR3 sequence is 16 residues long. Germline trimming cut 5 bases from V and 5 bases from J; bases unmatched to any gene: 11. CDR3 sequence reads: CASSPLRDSGNEKLFF. As DNA, the CDR3 is TGTGCCAGCAGCCCCCTCCGGGACAGCGGAAATGAAAAACTGTTTTTT.

This rearrangement joins TRBV7-9 to TRBJ1-1, with a possible D match to TRBD1 (5 bases). V lost 4 bases, J lost 1 base, and 10 bases lay in between. CDR1 and CDR2 (germline): SEHNR, FQNEAQ (reference sequence). This CDR3 comprises 14 residues. CDR3 DNA sequence: TGTGCCAGCAGCTATCTACAGGAGAACACTGAAGCTTTCTTT. Translation gives CASSYLQENTEAFF.

The chain is built from TRBV11-3 and TRBJ2-1, with 14 bases lining up with TRBD2. Trimming at V came to 5 bases and at J to 6 bases, leaving 3 bases not matched to a gene. Germline V gene lookup returns CDR1 SGHNT and CDR2 YENEEA. The CDR3 has 15 amino acids. As DNA, the CDR3 is TGTGCCAGCAGCGGGACTAGCGGGAGTTTCAATGAGCAGTTCTTC. Encoded protein: CASSGTSGSFNEQFF.

V is TRBV24-1 and J is TRBJ2-6; possibly TRBD1 for D (5 bases). Trimming took off 4 bases at V and 0 bases at J, with 12 bases between the two ends. The CDR3 spans 17 residues. The germline V gene encodes CDR1 KGHDR and CDR2 SFDVKD. The CDR3 nucleotides are TGTGCCACCAGTGAGTCCGGACACTACTCTGGGGCCAACGTCCTGACTTTC. Its protein is CATSESGHYSGANVLTF.

This sequence joins TRBV12-3 or TRBV12-4 and TRBJ1-2; D ambiguous. This CDR3 has 13 amino acids. Trimming pared 3 bases from V and 4 bases from J, leaving 9 bases between. In nucleotides, the CDR3 is TGTGCCAGCAGTTTGAACAGCTTCTATGGCTACACCTTC. This encodes CASSLNSFYGYTF.

The sample holds one count of this clone. This chain links TRBV24-1 with TRBJ2-7; 9 bases map to TRBD1. V shed 3 bases, J shed 6 bases, and the junction held 8 bases outside the gene matches. This CDR3 comprises 15 residues. Germline values: CDR1 KGHDR, CDR2 SFDVKD. The CDR3 loop reads CATSDAGTGPTEQYF. In DNA form, the CDR3 reads TGTGCCACCAGTGATGCCGGGACAGGGCCTACCGAGCAGTACTTC.